The next 24 T cell receptor beta chains were all read from a single sample in a study of T cell repertoires in cytomegalovirus infection. The antigens of these receptors remain unknown. TCRdb reprocessed the reads via MiXCR and lists one record per CDR3 protein. The sample has about 50,000 distinct CDR3 sequences, less than 20% seen once. The sequences come from CD8+ T cells from cultured PBMCs, collected from culture after CMV antigen stimulation. The receptors come from a human donor in good health (CMV status not recorded). Some clones in this sample may be carry-over from other donors' samples.

V is TRBV4-1 and J is TRBJ1-2; 7 bases line up with TRBD1. The V segment lost 1 base and the J segment 0 bases; nucleotides outside the gene matches: 8. The CDR3 sequence is 17 residues long. Germline V CDR1 and CDR2: MGHRA, YSYEKL. The CDR3 DNA sequence: TGCGCCAGCAGCCAAGTGATCCGGGACAGAGCTAACTATGGCTACACCTTC. Encoded protein: CASSQVIRDRANYGYTF.

The rearrangement joins TRBV7-9 to TRBJ1-2, with 10 nucleotides matching TRBD1. J gave up 8 bases and V 8 bases, and 14 bases lay outside the gene matches. This CDR3 is 15 amino acids long. CDR1 is SEHNR and CDR2 is FQNEAQ in the germline V gene (reference sequence). DNA for the CDR3: TGTGCCAGCTGGAACGCCGGGACAGGGGTTCGGGGCTACACCTTC. It is translated as CASWNAGTGVRGYTF.

V is TRBV7-2 and J is TRBJ2-7, with 9 positions matching TRBD1. Germline CDR1 SGHTA, CDR2 FQGNSA. The CDR3 length is 18 residues. J lost 0 bases, V lost 0 bases, and 9 bases had no gene match. The CDR3 spells CASSLAGTGGKDSYEQYF. In DNA form, the CDR3 reads TGTGCCAGCAGCTTAGCGGGTACAGGGGGCAAGGACTCCTACGAGCAGTACTTC. Full variable domain (missing parts from reference TRBV7-2 and TRBJ2-7): GAGVSQSPSNKVTEKGKDVELRCDPISGHTALYWYRQSLGQGLEFLIYFQGNSAPDKSGLPSDRFSAERTGGSVSTLTIQRTQQEDSAVYLCASSLAGTGGKDSYEQYFGPGTRLTVT.

This clonotype appeared a few times. J is TRBJ2-1 and V is TRBV7-6, with 11 bases identical to TRBD2. CDR3 length equals 15 residues. V gave up 5 bases and J gave up 4 bases; unmatched junction bases: 4. Germline V gene data show CDR1 as SGHVS and CDR2 as FNYEAQ. This chain's CDR3 is CASSQTSGAYNEQFF. CDR3 nucleotides: TGTGCCAGCAGCCAGACTAGCGGGGCGTACAATGAGCAGTTCTTC. The complete variable domain, with remaining parts taken from reference TRBV7-6 and TRBJ2-1, reads GAGVSQSPRYKVTKRGQDVALRCDPISGHVSLYWYRQALGQGPEFLTYFNYEAQQDKSGLPNDRFSAERPEGSISTLTIQRTEQRDSAMYRCASSQTSGAYNEQFFGPGTRLTVL.

The rearrangement links TRBV7-8 to TRBJ1-2; D is unresolved. Trimming took off 4 bases at V and 8 bases at J, with 17 bases between the two ends. Looked up from germline, CDR1 is SGHVS and CDR2 is FQNEAQ. This CDR3 is built from 14 residues. Written as DNA, the CDR3 is TGTGCCAGCAGCTCTCATGTCGGAAGCTGGGGCTACACCTTC. This sequence encodes CASSSHVGSWGYTF.

The chain is built from TRBV7-3 and TRBJ2-5; 12 bases are a match to TRBD2. From germline, CDR1 is SGHTA and CDR2 FQGTGA. The CDR3 consists of 14 residues. The J segment lost 5 bases and the V segment lost 5 bases, leaving 3 bases of the junction unmatched. CDR3 nucleotides: TGTGCCAGCAGCCCTAGCGGGGGGGCTGAGACCCAGTACTTC. Protein product: CASSPSGGAETQYF.

The chain recombines TRBV15 with TRBJ1-2; weak D call: TRBD1 (6 bases). V was shortened by 9 bases and J by 0 bases, with 14 bases between the two germline ends. The CDR3 runs 14 residues. In germline, CDR1 is LNHNV, CDR2 YYDKDF (reference sequence). The CDR3 loop is CATRGGEANYGYTF. DNA for the CDR3: TGTGCCACGAGAGGGGGGGAGGCTAACTATGGCTACACCTTC. The full variable domain, completed using reference TRBV15 and TRBJ1-2, is DAMVIQNPRYQVTQFGKPVTLSCSQTLNHNVMYWYQQKSSQAPKLLFHYYDKDFNNEADTPDNFQSRRPNTSFCFLDIRSPGLGDTAMYLCATRGGEANYGYTFGSGTRLTVV.

The CDR3 nucleotides are TGTGCCAGCAGTTCCCGACACAGCAATCAGCCCCAGCATTTT. Its protein is CASSSRHSNQPQHF. This rearrangement joins TRBV27 to TRBJ1-5, with D unresolved. Germline V gives CDR1 MNHEY, CDR2 SMNVEV (reference sequence). CDR3 length: 14 residues. V was pared by 4 bases and J by 1 base, with 8 bases between.

The chain uses TRBV29-1 and TRBJ1-2; no firm D call. The CDR3 consists of 11 residues. Trimming removed 5 bases from V and 6 bases from J, with 10 bases in between. CDR1 is SQVTM, CDR2 ANQGSEA, per germline. This CDR3 reads CSVRKGHGYTF. Written as DNA, the CDR3 is TGCAGCGTTCGAAAGGGTCATGGCTACACCTTC.

This clonotype was detected a few times. The rearrangement links TRBV5-1 to TRBJ2-7, with D possibly TRBD2 on 5 matching bases. Germline assignment: CDR1 SGHRS and CDR2 YFSETQ. Trimming cost V 4 bases and J 1 base, with 12 bases left between them. The CDR3 contains 14 residues. CDR3 loop: CASSHRGSSYEQYF. The CDR3 DNA follows: TGCGCCAGCAGCCATCGAGGGTCATCCTACGAGCAGTACTTC.

This clonotype was seen a handful of times. The chain has TRBV27 and TRBJ1-1, with D unclear. Between the trimmed V and J ends, which lost 5 bases and 1 base, there was a span of 8 bases. The germline gives CDR1 MNHEY, CDR2 SMNVEV (reference sequence). This CDR3 comprises 13 residues. The CDR3: CASSVLANTEAFF. CDR3 sequence (DNA): TGTGCCAGCAGTGTACTTGCGAACACTGAAGCTTTCTTT.

J is TRBJ2-5 and V is TRBV6-1; D not resolved. CDR3 length equals 15 residues. Trimming stripped 4 bases from V and 1 base from J, with 13 bases between. Germline-derived CDR1 and CDR2 are MNHNS and SASEGT. The CDR3 reads CASSGSTQVQETQYF. In DNA, the CDR3 is TGTGCCAGCAGTGGTAGTACTCAGGTCCAAGAGACCCAGTACTTC.

A few counts support this clonotype. This chain connects TRBV7-2 to TRBJ1-5, with D perhaps matching TRBD1 (6 bases). Germline V gives CDR1 SGHTA, CDR2 FQGNSA. The CDR3 runs to 15 residues. Deletions cut 1 base from V and 5 bases from J, with 12 bases between. In DNA, the CDR3 is TGTGCCAGCAGCTTAGTGGGGACAAAGGATCAGCCCCAGCATTTT. Amino acid sequence: CASSLVGTKDQPQHF. The entire variable domain, with the rest obtained from reference TRBV7-2 and TRBJ1-5, is as follows: GAGVSQSPSNKVTEKGKDVELRCDPISGHTALYWYRQSLGQGLEFLIYFQGNSAPDKSGLPSDRFSAERTGGSVSTLTIQRTQQEDSAVYLCASSLVGTKDQPQHFGDGTRLSIL.

The chain links TRBV30 to TRBJ2-6; D not certain. V gave up 2 bases and J gave up 2 bases, with 10 bases separating them. The germline gives CDR1 GTSNPN, CDR2 SVGIG (reference sequence). This CDR3 comprises 15 residues. The CDR3 region has the DNA TGTGCCTGGAGTACTGGGGTGACTGGGGCCAACGTCCTGACTTTC. Amino acid sequence: CAWSTGVTGANVLTF.

DNA for the CDR3: TGTGCCAGCAGCCCGAGCTCTAACTATGGCTACACCTTC. It codes for CASSPSSNYGYTF. The V gene is TRBV7-2, the J gene TRBJ1-2; D uncertain. The CDR3 is 13 amino acids. Germline V CDR1 and CDR2: SGHTA, FQGNSA. V lost 5 bases and J 0 bases, leaving 7 bases between the germline ends.

The chain links TRBV12-3 or TRBV12-4 to TRBJ1-6; 7 nucleotides match TRBD1. V shed 4 bases, J shed 10 bases, and the junction held 7 bases outside the gene matches. The CDR3 spans 14 residues. The CDR3 coding sequence is TGTGCCAGCAGTTCTCGACAGGGAGGGTCACCCCTCCACTTT. This encodes CASSSRQGGSPLHF.

The chain carries TRBV6-2 or TRBV6-3 and TRBJ2-1; D unresolved. The V end lost 4 bases, the J end lost 8 bases, and 21 bases lay between the germline ends. The CDR3 is 16 amino acids. Germline CDR1 and CDR2: MNHEY and SVGEGT. The CDR3, as DNA: TGTGCCAGCAGTTCCGAAGCCGGGCCAAAATCGGATGAGCAGTTCTTC. Protein: CASSSEAGPKSDEQFF.

This clonotype was observed a handful of times. The genes are TRBV19 and TRBJ2-1, with D uncertain. This CDR3 has 15 residues. Trimming took 7 bases from V and 2 from J, leaving 15 bases between them. Germline V gene sequence: CDR1 LNHDA, CDR2 SQIVND (reference sequence). The CDR3: CASTLSMGTYNEQFF. CDR3 bases: TGTGCCAGTACCCTCAGTATGGGAACCTACAATGAGCAGTTCTTC.

The rearrangement uses TRBV7-8 and TRBJ2-3; possible D gene TRBD1, 5 bases. The length of the CDR3 is 16 residues. V was cut by 4 bases and J by 6 bases, with 20 bases left in between. The germline V gene has CDR1 SGHVS and CDR2 FQNEAQ. CDR3 sequence: CASSSDSRSFADTQYF. The CDR3 DNA sequence: TGTGCCAGCAGCTCCGACAGTCGGTCGTTCGCCGATACGCAGTATTTT.

The gene calls are TRBV5-6 and TRBJ2-7, with TRBD1 identical over 7 bases. Per the germline V gene, CDR1 is SGHDT and CDR2 is YYEEEE. J was trimmed by 4 bases and V by 3 bases; bases with no gene match: 10. This CDR3 region has 15 residues. CDR3 DNA: TGTGCCAGCAGCTCGGTTAGGGACAGCTTTTACGAGCAGTACTTC. Amino acids: CASSSVRDSFYEQYF. Filled out from reference TRBV5-6 and TRBJ2-7, the complete variable domain reads DAGVTQSPTHLIKTRGQQVTLRCSPKSGHDTVSWYQQALGQGPQFIFQYYEEEERQRGNFPDRFSGHQFPNYSSELNVNALLLGDSALYLCASSSVRDSFYEQYFGPGTRLTVT.

The rearrangement uses TRBV6-5 and TRBJ2-4, with D perhaps being TRBD1 or TRBD2 (6 bases each). The CDR3 is 15 residues long. Trimming took off 4 bases at V and 8 bases at J, with 18 bases between the two ends. In germline, CDR1 is MNHEY, CDR2 SVGAGI. The CDR3 sequence is CASSFLRGGNDIQYF. The CDR3 coding sequence is TGTGCCAGCAGTTTCCTCCGAGGGGGGAACGACATTCAGTACTTC.

In its sample, this clonotype was seen many times. The J gene is TRBJ1-1, the V gene TRBV7-2; tentatively, D is TRBD1 (6 bases). Trimming removed 1 base at V and 0 bases at J, with 12 bases between. The V gene's germline CDR1 is SGHTA and CDR2 FQGNSA. The CDR3 consists of 16 residues. For the CDR3, the DNA is TGTGCCAGCAGCTTAGGCCAGGACAGTTTGAACACTGAAGCTTTCTTT. Translated: CASSLGQDSLNTEAFF.

The table lists this clonotype with a few counts. This chain uses TRBV9 with TRBJ2-2; the match to TRBD1 covers 8 bases. J was trimmed by 1 base and V by 2 bases; bases with no gene match: 1. This CDR3 contains 15 residues. Germline V lookup: CDR1 SGDLS, CDR2 YYNGEE. The CDR3 nucleotides are TGTGCCAGCAGCGTGACAGGGGTGAACACCGGGGAGCTGTTTTTT. Translated: CASSVTGVNTGELFF.

In its sample, this clonotype was seen a few times. V usage is TRBV20-1 and J usage is TRBJ1-2, with 8 bases matching TRBD1. Looked up from germline, CDR1 is DFQATT and CDR2 is SNEGSKA (reference sequence). Trimming cost V 0 bases and J 8 bases; bases outside gene matches: 8. The CDR3 runs 14 residues. The CDR3 is CSARETGVLGGYTF. The DNA for the CDR3 is TGCAGTGCTAGAGAGACAGGGGTCCTTGGGGGCTACACCTTC.